The TCR beta chain under discussion was sequenced for a study of T cell repertoires in cytomegalovirus infection. Background on the study: CMV infection and matching HLA type were both indicated by public TCR beta signatures. Study results and caveats: In two of eight donors, the top clonotype was HLA-C-restricted CMV-specific. Public TCR beta family frequency separated CMV-and-HLA carriers, including in an independent cohort.

Only one count was recorded for this clonotype. Its antigen is unknown. With a much larger clone just one base away, this may be a read error. The CDR3 has 15 residues. Germline lookup yields CDR1 SGHTA and CDR2 FQGNSA. Using its own MiXCR run on the reads, TCRdb lists one record per CDR3 protein. The table shows roughly 300,000 distinct CDR3 sequences, with approximately 9.5% occurring only once. This clonotype was sampled from a human donor in good health (CMV status not recorded). Some clones in this sample may be carry-over from other donors' samples. Sequenced: PBMCs. J is TRBJ2-7 and V is TRBV7-2, with D unclear. CDR3: CASRLARWDLHEQYF. The CDR3 nucleotides are TGTGCCAGCAGGTTAGCTAGGTGGGATCTCCACGAGCAGTACTTC.